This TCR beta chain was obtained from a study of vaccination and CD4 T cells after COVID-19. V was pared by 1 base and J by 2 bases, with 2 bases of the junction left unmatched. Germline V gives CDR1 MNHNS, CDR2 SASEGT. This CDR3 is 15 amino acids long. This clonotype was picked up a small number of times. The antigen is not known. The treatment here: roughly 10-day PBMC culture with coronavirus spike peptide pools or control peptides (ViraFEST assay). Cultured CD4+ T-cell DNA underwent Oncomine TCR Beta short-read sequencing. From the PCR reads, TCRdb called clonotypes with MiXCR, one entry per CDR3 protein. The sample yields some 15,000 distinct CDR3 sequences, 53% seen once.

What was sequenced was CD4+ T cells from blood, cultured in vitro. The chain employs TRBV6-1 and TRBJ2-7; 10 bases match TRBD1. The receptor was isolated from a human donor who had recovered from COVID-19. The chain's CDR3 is CASSEEGTGAYEQYF. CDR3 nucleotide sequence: TGTGCCAGCAGTGAAGAGGGGACAGGGGCCTACGAGCAGTACTTC.